Following are 9 T cell receptor beta chains from one sample sequenced in a study of blood T cell repertoires in COVID-19 (dated by TCRdb to the early 2020s). The library was generated by the immunoSEQ multiplex PCR assay. TCRdb provides this immuneACCESS table in a form limited to in-frame rearrangements. Some clones are lacking; in checked studies, under half of them reflect an unresolved V gene, and why the rest are absent is not known. This sample is represented by a few hundred thousand clones; 70% to 90% of them were singletons. The ten largest clonotypes hold approximately 11% of the sample. Input material: peripheral blood. The receptors were gathered from a woman aged 65 to 85 with acute or convalescent COVID-19.

The chain carries TRBV7-3 and TRBJ2-2, with 7 nucleotides matching TRBD1. Unmatched junction bases numbered 15, after V lost 2 bases and J lost 6 bases. The CDR3 contains 18 residues. Germline-derived CDR1 and CDR2 are SGHTA and FQGTGA. CDR3 loop: CASSLSKGASGGAGELFF. The CDR3 coding sequence is TGTGCCAGCAGCTTATCTAAGGGGGCCTCAGGGGGAGCCGGGGAGCTGTTTTTT.

V is TRBV6-1 and J is TRBJ1-1; no definite D call. Germline values: CDR1 MNHNS, CDR2 SASEGT. V lost 2 bases, J lost 5 bases, and 12 bases lay in between. The CDR3 contains 14 residues. CDR3 region: CASSEWQAGTEAFF. DNA of the CDR3: TGTGCCAGCAGTGAATGGCAGGCCGGAACTGAAGCTTTCTTT.

This chain joins TRBV7-8 and TRBJ1-1; TRBD1 agrees at 8 bases. CDR3 size: 18 residues. After removal of 5 bases from V and 1 base from J, the junction contained 15 bases not matched to a gene. Germline values: CDR1 SGHVS, CDR2 FQNEAQ. The CDR3, as DNA: TGTGCCAGCAGCCCTGGGGACAGGTTTGCTTACAAGAACACTGAAGCTTTCTTT. Residues: CASSPGDRFAYKNTEAFF.

As for this clone: Other DNA sequences in this sample translate to the same CDR3. The chain links TRBV5-1 to TRBJ2-5; D is ambiguous. Trimming removed 1 base from V and 4 bases from J, with 5 bases in between. This CDR3 has 12 amino acids. CDR1 SGHRS and CDR2 YFSETQ come from the germline V gene. This CDR3 is CASSLSLETQYF. The CDR3, as DNA: TGCGCCAGCAGCTTGTCTTTAGAGACCCAGTACTTC.

This chain uses TRBV15 with TRBJ1-2; D unresolved. The CDR3 has 14 amino acids. The germline V gene has CDR1 LNHNV and CDR2 YYDKDF (reference sequence). V was pared by 8 bases and J by 0 bases, with 13 bases between. The CDR3: CATPAEGANYGYTF. In DNA form, the CDR3 reads TGTGCCACCCCGGCGGAAGGAGCTAACTATGGCTACACCTTC.

J is TRBJ1-3 and V is TRBV6-5, with D perhaps matching TRBD1 (5 bases). This CDR3 is 11 amino acids long. The germline V and J ends were trimmed by 11 bases and 8 bases, with 13 bases remaining between them. CDR1 MNHEY and CDR2 SVGAGI come from the germline V gene. CDR3 in DNA: TGTGCCGCTCAGGGCTCCTACACCATATATTTT. Encoded protein: CAAQGSYTIYF.

This clone came up once. This chain joins TRBV6-5 and TRBJ1-5, with D tentatively TRBD1 (6 bases). This CDR3 has 14 amino acids. Germline CDR1 is MNHEY and CDR2 is SVGAGI. V gave up 10 bases and J gave up 0 bases, with 13 bases separating them. CDR3 nucleotide sequence: TGTGCCACTGCGACGGGACATAGCAATCAGCCCCAGCATTTT. This encodes CATATGHSNQPQHF.

This rearrangement joins TRBV2 to TRBJ1-1, with a tentative D call TRBD1 (5 bases). The length of the CDR3 is 16 residues. CDR1 and CDR2 from the germline V gene are SNHLY and FYNNEI. Trimming cost V 8 bases and J 0 bases, with 19 bases left between them. The CDR3 DNA is TGTGCCAGCTTTGTCGGTTGGGAGGGGTTGAACACTGAAGCTTTCTTT. This codes for CASFVGWEGLNTEAFF.

J is TRBJ1-2 and V is TRBV10-2; D not resolved. The CDR3 has 12 residues. V was trimmed by 3 bases and J by 6 bases, leaving 8 bases between them. Germline V gene sequence: CDR1 WSHSY, CDR2 SAAADI. This chain's CDR3 is CASSDPYDGYTF. Written as DNA, the CDR3 is TGCGCCAGCAGTGACCCCTATGATGGCTACACCTTC.